This T cell receptor beta chain derives from a study of beta chain features in type 1 diabetes. A CD45RO/CCR7/CD25/CD127/CD95/CD27 panel sorted naive, central memory, regulatory and stem cell-like memory CD4+ cells. Germline lookup yields CDR1 SEHNR and CDR2 FQNEAQ (reference sequence). V lost 1 base, J lost 0 bases, and 8 bases lay in between. The CDR3 spans 15 residues. Notes on this clone: Its matching antigen is unknown.

As every portion of the isolated RNA was reverse transcribed, the sequencing read expressed TCRB transcripts. Profiling relied on immunoSEQ multiplex PCR, and the TCRdb table lists in-frame clones only, not all of them. In the table there are about 300,000 clones, about 7.8% of which are singletons. Whole-study results and caveats: Cells with high TCR expression could be over-represented by cDNA sequencing.

Sequencing used central memory CD4+ T cells from blood. The chain employs TRBV7-9 and TRBJ2-3; weak D call: TRBD2 (5 bases). The clonotype was recovered from a woman under 30 in good health. DNA of the CDR3: TGTGCCAGCAGCTTAGTAGCGTCTAGCACAGATACGCAGTATTTT. Translation gives CASSLVASSTDTQYF.